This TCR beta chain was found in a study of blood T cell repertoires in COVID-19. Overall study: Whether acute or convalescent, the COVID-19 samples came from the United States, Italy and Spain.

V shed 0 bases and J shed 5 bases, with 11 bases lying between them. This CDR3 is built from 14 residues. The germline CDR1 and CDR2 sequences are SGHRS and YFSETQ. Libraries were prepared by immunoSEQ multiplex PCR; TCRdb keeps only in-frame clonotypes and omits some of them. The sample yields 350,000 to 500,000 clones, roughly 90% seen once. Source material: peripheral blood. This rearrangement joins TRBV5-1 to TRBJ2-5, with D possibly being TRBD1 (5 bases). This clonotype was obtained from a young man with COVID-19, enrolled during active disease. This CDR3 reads CASSLVAGSETQYF. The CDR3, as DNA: TGCGCCAGCAGCTTGGTTGCAGGGTCGGAGACCCAGTACTTC.